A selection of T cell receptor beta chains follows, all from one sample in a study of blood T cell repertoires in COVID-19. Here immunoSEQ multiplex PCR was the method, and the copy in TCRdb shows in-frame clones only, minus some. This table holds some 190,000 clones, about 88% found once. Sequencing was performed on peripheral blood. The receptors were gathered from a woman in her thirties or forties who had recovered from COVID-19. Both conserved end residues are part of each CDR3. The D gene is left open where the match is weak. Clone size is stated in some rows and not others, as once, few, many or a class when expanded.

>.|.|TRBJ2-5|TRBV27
CASSWRITGLETQYF
TGTGCCAGCAGCTGGAGAATCACAGGGTTAGAGACCCAGTACTTC
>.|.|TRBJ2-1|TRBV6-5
CASRGGPSSYNEQFF
TGTGCCAGCAGGGGGGGACCGAGCTCCTACAATGAGCAGTTCTTC
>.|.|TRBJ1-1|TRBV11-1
CASSSKGVKNTEAFF
TGTGCCAGCAGTAGCAAGGGGGTGAAGAACACTGAAGCTTTCTTT
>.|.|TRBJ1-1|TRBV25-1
CASSPGMDTEAFF
TGTGCCAGCAGTCCGGGAATGGACACTGAAGCTTTCTTT
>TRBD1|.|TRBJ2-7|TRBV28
CASSPRGQGIYEQYF
TGTGCCAGCAGTCCCAGGGGACAGGGAATCTACGAGCAGTACTTC
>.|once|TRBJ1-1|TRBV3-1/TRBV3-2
CASSWMKRQRTEAFF
TGTGCCAGCAGCTGGATGAAACGACAGAGGACTGAAGCTTTCTTT
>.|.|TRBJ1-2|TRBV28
CASSSQNYGYTF
TGTGCCAGCAGTTCCCAGAACTATGGCTACACCTTC
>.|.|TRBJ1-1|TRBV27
CASSLEVQGNTEAFF
TGTGCCAGCAGTTTAGAGGTCCAGGGAAACACTGAAGCTTTCTTT
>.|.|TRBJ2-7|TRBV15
CATSRQRARAPYEQYF
TGTGCCACCAGCAGGCAAAGGGCCAGGGCTCCCTACGAGCAGTACTTC
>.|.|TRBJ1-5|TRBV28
CASREKTGNNHPQHF
TGTGCCAGCAGAGAAAAGACAGGCAATAATCATCCCCAGCATTTT
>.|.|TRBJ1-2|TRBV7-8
CASSFSNYGYTF
TGTGCCAGCAGCTTCAGTAACTATGGCTACACCTTC
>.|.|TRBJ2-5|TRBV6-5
CASRGRPQETQYF
TGTGCCAGCAGGGGCAGGCCGCAAGAGACCCAGTACTTC
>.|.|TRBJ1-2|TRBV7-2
CASSLVVGAPNYGYTF
TGTGCCAGCAGCTTAGTAGTAGGGGCCCCCAACTATGGCTACACCTTC
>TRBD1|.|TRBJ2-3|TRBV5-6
CASSKGTGSTDTQYF
TGTGCCAGCAGCAAAGGGACAGGGAGCACAGATACGCAGTATTTT
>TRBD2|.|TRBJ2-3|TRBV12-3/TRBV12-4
CASRSGIMDTQYF
TGTGCCAGCCGTAGCGGGATTATGGATACGCAGTATTTT
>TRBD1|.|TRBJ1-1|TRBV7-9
CASSAPGQGSTEAFF
TGTGCCAGCAGCGCCCCGGGACAGGGCAGCACTGAAGCTTTCTTT
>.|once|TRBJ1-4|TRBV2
CASSGLGTPEKLFF
TGTGCCAGCAGTGGACTTGGTACACCTGAAAAACTGTTTTTT
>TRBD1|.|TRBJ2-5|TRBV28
CASSRTGVETQYF
TGTGCCAGCAGCCGGACAGGGGTCGAGACCCAGTACTTC
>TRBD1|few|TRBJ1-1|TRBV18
CASSPRQGGTEAFF
TGTGCCAGCTCACCGAGACAGGGTGGCACTGAAGCTTTCTTT